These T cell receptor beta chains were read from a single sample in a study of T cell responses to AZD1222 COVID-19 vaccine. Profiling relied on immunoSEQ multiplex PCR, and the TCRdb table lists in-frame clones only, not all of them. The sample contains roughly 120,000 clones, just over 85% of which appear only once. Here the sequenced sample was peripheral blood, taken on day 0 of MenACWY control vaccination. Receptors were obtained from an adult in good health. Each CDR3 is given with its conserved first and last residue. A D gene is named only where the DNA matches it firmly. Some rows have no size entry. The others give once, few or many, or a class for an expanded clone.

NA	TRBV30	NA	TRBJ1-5	TGTGCCTGGGGTGGGTCGGACACCTTAACGCAGCCCCAGCATTTT	CAWGGSDTLTQPQHF
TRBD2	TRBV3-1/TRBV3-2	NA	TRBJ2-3	TGTGCCAGCAGCCAAGTTGGCGGGAGCCGGTATTTT	CASSQVGGSRYF
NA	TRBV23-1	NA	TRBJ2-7	TGCGCCAGCATCTCAGAGCCGACTCCTAGCTCCTACGAGCAGTACTTC	CASISEPTPSSYEQYF
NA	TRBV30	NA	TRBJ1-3	TGTGCCTGGACGAGGACAGCCAGCTCTGGAAACACCATATATTTT	CAWTRTASSGNTIYF
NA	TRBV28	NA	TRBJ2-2	TGTGCCAGCAGAAGGGCTCATGGCACGAACACCGGGGAGCTGTTTTTT	CASRRAHGTNTGELFF
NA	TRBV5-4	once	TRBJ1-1	TGTGCCAGCAGCTTGCCAGGGATAGGCACTGAAGCTTTCTTT	CASSLPGIGTEAFF
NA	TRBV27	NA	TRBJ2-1	TGTGCCAGCAGCACCTTCGGGAGCTCCTACAATGAGCAGTTCTTC	CASSTFGSSYNEQFF
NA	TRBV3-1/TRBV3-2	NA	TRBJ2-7	TGTGCCAGCAGCCTTTCATGGCACGAGCAGTACTTC	CASSLSWHEQYF
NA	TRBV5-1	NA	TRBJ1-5	TGCGCCAGCAGCTTGATGGGGAGCGGGCCCAATCAGCCCCAGCATTTT	CASSLMGSGPNQPQHF
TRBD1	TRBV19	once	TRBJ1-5	TGTGCCAGCTGTCTCAACACCGACAGGGGCTACGATCAGCCCCAGCATTTT	CASCLNTDRGYDQPQHF
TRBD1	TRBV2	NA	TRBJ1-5	TGTGCCAGCAGGGGACAGGGGGATCAGCCCCAGCATTTT	CASRGQGDQPQHF
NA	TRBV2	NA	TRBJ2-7	TGTGCCAGCAGTAACCACGTCTACGAGCAGTACTTC	CASSNHVYEQYF
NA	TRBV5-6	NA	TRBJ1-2	TGTGCCAGCAGCTTGCGGGGCCTTCGATACTATGGCTACACCTTC	CASSLRGLRYYGYTF
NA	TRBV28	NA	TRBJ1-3	TGTGCCAGCCTCCGACCCCCTGCTGGAAACACCATATATTTT	CASLRPPAGNTIYF
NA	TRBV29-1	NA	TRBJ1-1	TGCAGCGTTTGGGGTACGGGTGAAGCTTTCTTT	CSVWGTGEAFF
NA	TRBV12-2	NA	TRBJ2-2	TGTGCAAGTCGCTCAGAACACAGGGCGTCGGGGGAGCTGTTTTTT	CASRSEHRASGELFF
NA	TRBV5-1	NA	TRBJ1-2	TGCGCCAGCAGCTTGGTCCAGGGATTTACAGCTAACTATGGCTACACCTTC	CASSLVQGFTANYGYTF
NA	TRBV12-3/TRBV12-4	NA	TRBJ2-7	TGTGCCAGTACGGGACACCCCTACGAGCAGTACTTC	CASTGHPYEQYF
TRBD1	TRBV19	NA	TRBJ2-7	TGTGCCAGTAGTATAGATCCGGGACAGATCTACGAGCAGTACTTC	CASSIDPGQIYEQYF
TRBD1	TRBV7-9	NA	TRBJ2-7	TGTGCCAGCAGCTTAGCGGGGGACAGGGTCCACGAGCAGTACTTC	CASSLAGDRVHEQYF
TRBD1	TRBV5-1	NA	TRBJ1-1	TGCGCCAGCAGCTTGGAGGTGACAGGGGGCACTGAAGCTTTCTTT	CASSLEVTGGTEAFF
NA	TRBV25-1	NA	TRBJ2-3	TGTGCCAGCAGTGTTAAACGCACAGATACGCAGTATTTT	CASSVKRTDTQYF